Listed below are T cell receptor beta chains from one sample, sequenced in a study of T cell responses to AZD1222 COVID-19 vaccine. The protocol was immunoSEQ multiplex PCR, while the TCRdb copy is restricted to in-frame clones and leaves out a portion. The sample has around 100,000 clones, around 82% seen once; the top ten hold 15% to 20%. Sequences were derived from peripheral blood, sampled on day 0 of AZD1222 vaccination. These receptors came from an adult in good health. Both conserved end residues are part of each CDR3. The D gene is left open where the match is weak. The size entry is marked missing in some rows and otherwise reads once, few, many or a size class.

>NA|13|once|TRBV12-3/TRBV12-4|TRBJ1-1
CASSLEKNTEAFF
TGTGCCAGCAGTTTAGAAAAAAACACTGAAGCTTTCTTT
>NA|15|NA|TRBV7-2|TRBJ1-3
CASSLLSPTGNTIYF
TGTGCCAGCAGCTTATTATCCCCGACGGGAAACACCATATATTTT
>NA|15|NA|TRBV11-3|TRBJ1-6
CASSSPFGQGTPLHF
TGTGCCAGCAGCTCGCCGTTCGGCCAGGGCACACCCCTCCACTTT
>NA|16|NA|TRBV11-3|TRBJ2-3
CASSFPMTDYTDTQYF
TGTGCCAGCAGCTTTCCGATGACAGACTACACAGATACGCAGTATTTT
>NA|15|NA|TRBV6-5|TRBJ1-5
CASRRTNGSNQPQHF
TGTGCCAGCAGACGGACAAATGGCAGCAATCAGCCCCAGCATTTT
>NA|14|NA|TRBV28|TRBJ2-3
CASSHGGIRDTQYF
TGTGCCAGCAGCCACGGGGGAATCAGGGATACGCAGTATTTT
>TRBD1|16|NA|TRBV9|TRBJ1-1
CASSVVGQGMNTEAFF
TGTGCCAGCAGCGTAGTGGGACAGGGGATGAACACTGAAGCTTTCTTT
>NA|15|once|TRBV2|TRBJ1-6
CASSEVELSNSPLHF
TGTGCCAGCAGTGAGGTTGAGCTTTCTAATTCACCCCTCCACTTT
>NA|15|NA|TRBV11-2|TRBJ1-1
CASSLASTMNTEAFF
TGTGCCAGCAGCTTAGCCAGTACGATGAACACTGAAGCTTTCTTT
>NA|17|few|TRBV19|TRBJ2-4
CASSMGAERRPKNIQYF
TGTGCCAGTAGTATGGGAGCAGAAAGGAGGCCCAAAAACATTCAGTACTTC
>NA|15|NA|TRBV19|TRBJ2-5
CASSPPGLAQKTQYF
TGTGCCAGTAGTCCGCCGGGCCTAGCGCAGAAGACCCAGTACTTC
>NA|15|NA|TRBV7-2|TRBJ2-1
CASSLASGPYNEQFF
TGTGCCAGCAGCTTAGCGTCAGGGCCCTACAATGAGCAGTTCTTC
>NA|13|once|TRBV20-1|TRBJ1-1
CSASSTVNTEAFF
TGCAGTGCTAGTTCCACAGTGAACACTGAAGCTTTCTTT
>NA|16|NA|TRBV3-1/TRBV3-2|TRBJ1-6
CASSQGSGAENSPLHF
TGTGCCAGCAGCCAAGGTTCGGGGGCCGAAAATTCACCCCTCCACTTT
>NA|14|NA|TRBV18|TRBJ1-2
CASSQTRTDYGYTF
TGTGCCAGCTCACAAACACGGACAGATTATGGCTACACCTTC
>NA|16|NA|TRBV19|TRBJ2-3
CASSHIQERNTDTQYF
TGTGCCAGTAGCCATATTCAGGAGCGGAACACAGATACGCAGTATTTT
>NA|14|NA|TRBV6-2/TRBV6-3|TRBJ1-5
CASSLGIVNQPQHF
TGTGCCAGCAGTTTGGGTATAGTCAATCAGCCCCAGCATTTT
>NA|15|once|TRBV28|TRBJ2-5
CASSFPQAVQETQYF
TGTGCCAGCAGTTTTCCCCAGGCGGTCCAAGAGACCCAGTACTTC
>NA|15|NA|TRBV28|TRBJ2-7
CASSLQYGGHEARYF
TGTGCCAGCAGTTTACAATACGGGGGCCACGAAGCCCGGTACTTC
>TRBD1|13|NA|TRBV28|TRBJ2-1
CASLGTDYNEQFF
TGTGCCAGCCTAGGGACAGATTACAATGAGCAGTTCTTC
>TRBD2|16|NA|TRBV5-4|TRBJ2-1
CASSLAPTSGSGEQFF
TGTGCCAGCAGCTTGGCCCCGACTAGCGGGAGCGGTGAGCAGTTCTTC
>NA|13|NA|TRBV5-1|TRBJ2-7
CASSVGLVNEQYF
TGCGCCAGCAGCGTGGGGTTGGTTAACGAGCAGTACTTC
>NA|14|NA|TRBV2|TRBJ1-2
CASSEIGDGYGYTF
TGTGCCAGCAGTGAAATAGGGGATGGCTATGGCTACACCTTC
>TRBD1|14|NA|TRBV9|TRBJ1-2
CASSVDPTGTSYTF
TGTGCCAGCAGCGTAGACCCGACAGGGACGTCCTACACCTTC
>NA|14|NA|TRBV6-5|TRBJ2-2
CASSRQENTGELFF
TGTGCCAGCAGTAGACAGGAGAACACCGGGGAGCTGTTTTTT
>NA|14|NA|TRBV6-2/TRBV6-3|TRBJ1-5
CASSYSESNQPQHF
TGTGCCAGCAGTTACTCGGAGAGCAATCAACCCCAGCATTTT
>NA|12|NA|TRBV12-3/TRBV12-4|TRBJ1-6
CASSFVESPLHF
TGTGCCAGCAGTTTTGTAGAATCACCCCTCCACTTT
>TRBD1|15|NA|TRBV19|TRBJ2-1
CASSISGTGVHEQFF
TGTGCCAGTAGTATTTCCGGGACAGGGGTCCATGAGCAGTTCTTC
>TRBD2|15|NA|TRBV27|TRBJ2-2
CASSWGGTVPGELFF
TGTGCCAGCAGTTGGGGGGGTACCGTCCCCGGGGAGCTGTTTTTT
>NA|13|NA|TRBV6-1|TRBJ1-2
CASSSGGAYGYTF
TGTGCCAGCAGTTCTGGGGGAGCCTATGGCTACACCTTC
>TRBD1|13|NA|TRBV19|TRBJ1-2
CASSATGDYGYTF
TGTGCCAGTAGTGCAACAGGGGACTATGGCTACACCTTC
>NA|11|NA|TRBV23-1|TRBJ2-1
CASRQDNEQFF
TGCGCCAGCAGACAAGACAATGAGCAGTTCTTC
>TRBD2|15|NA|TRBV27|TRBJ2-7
CASSRGLAGNYEQYF
TGTGCCAGCAGTCGAGGACTAGCGGGAAACTACGAGCAGTACTTC